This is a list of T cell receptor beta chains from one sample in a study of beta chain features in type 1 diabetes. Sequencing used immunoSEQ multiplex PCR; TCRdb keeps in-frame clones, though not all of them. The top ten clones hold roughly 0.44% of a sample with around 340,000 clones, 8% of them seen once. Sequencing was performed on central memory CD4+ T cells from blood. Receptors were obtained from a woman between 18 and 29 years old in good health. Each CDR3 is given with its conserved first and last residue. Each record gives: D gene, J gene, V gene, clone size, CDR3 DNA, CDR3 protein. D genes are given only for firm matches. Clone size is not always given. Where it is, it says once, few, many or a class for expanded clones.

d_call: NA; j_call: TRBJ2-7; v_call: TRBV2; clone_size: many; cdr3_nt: TGTGCCAGCAGGCCACACGACAGCCCGTACGAGCAGTACTTC; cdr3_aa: CASRPHDSPYEQYF
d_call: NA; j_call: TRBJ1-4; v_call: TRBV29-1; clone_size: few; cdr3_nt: TGCAGCGTTGGGGAGACTTTAGGTGAAAAACTGTTTTTT; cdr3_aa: CSVGETLGEKLFF
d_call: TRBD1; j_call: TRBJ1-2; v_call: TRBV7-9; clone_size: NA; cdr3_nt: TGTGCCAGCAGCGGCCGACTAACTGTACAGGGGGATGATGGCTACACCTTC; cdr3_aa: CASSGRLTVQGDDGYTF
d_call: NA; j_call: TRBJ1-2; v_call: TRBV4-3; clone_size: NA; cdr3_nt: TGCGCCAGCAGCTTCACGGCAGCCTCTAACTATGGCTACACCTTC; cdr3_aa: CASSFTAASNYGYTF
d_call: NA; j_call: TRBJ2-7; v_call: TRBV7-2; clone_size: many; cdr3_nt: TGTGCCAGCAGCTTAGTCAGGCTGAGCGAGCAGTACTTC; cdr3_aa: CASSLVRLSEQYF
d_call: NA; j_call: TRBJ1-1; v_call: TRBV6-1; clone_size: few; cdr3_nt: TGTGCCAGCAGGCCCTTGACAGTCCAGAACACTGAAGCTTTCTTT; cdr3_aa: CASRPLTVQNTEAFF
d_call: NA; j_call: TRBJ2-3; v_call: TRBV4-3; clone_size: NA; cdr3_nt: TGCGCCAGCAGCCAAGTCGGGAGTAGCACAGATACGCAGTATTTT; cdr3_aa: CASSQVGSSTDTQYF
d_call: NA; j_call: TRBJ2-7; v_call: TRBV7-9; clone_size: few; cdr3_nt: TGTGCCAGCAGCTTCTCCCTTGCGAAAGCCTACGAGCAGTACTTC; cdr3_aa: CASSFSLAKAYEQYF
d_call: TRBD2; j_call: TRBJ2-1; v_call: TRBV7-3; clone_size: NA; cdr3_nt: TGTGCCAGCAGCTCCCCGACTAGCGGGGGCTCCTACAATGAGCAGTTCTTC; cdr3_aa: CASSSPTSGGSYNEQFF
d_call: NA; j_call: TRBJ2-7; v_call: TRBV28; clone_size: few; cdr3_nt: TGTGCCAGCAGTCCCAAACCCTACGAGCAGTACTTC; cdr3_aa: CASSPKPYEQYF
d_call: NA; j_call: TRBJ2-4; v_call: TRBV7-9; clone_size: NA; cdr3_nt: TGTGCCAGCAGTACCCACCATAGCGAAGGGGGCATTCAGTACTTC; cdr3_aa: CASSTHHSEGGIQYF
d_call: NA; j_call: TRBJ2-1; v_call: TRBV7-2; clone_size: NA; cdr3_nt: TGTGCCAGCAGCTTAGGAAGAAAGAACGAGCAGTTCTTC; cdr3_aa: CASSLGRKNEQFF
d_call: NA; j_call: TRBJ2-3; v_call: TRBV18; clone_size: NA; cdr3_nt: TGTGCCAGCTCACCAGGAGATACGCAGTATTTT; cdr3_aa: CASSPGDTQYF
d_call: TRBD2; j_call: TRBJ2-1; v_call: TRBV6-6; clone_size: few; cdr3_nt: TGTGCCAGCGGGCTAGCGGGAGGGCCCGGGGAGCAGTTCTTC; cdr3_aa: CASGLAGGPGEQFF